This record looks at one T cell receptor (beta chain) sequence and its context. The data are from a study of blood T cell repertoires in COVID-19. Study-wide context: Sites in the United States, Italy and Spain provided acute and convalescent COVID-19 samples. T cells, B-cell-depleted T cells, or PBMCs supplied cDNA or gDNA.

CDR3 length: 13 amino acids. V lost 11 bases and J lost 6, with 19 bases in between. Source study methods: Amplifying reference gene primers gave estimates of nucleated cell counts. The assay was immunoSEQ multiplex PCR, and TCRdb's table has in-frame clones only and misses some. V and J calls and clone size follow that table, whereas D and trimming were derived from the DNA. This repertoire shows hundreds of thousands of clones, 70% to 90% found once; its top ten account for around 0.89%. The sequenced sample was peripheral blood. The V gene is TRBV12-3 or TRBV12-4, the J gene TRBJ1-1; no definite D call. The clonotype originates from a man in his forties with acute or convalescent COVID-19. The CDR3 sequence is CAGSRVASAEAFF. CDR3 nucleotides: TGTGCCGGTTCTCGGGTCGCTAGTGCTGAAGCTTTCTTT.